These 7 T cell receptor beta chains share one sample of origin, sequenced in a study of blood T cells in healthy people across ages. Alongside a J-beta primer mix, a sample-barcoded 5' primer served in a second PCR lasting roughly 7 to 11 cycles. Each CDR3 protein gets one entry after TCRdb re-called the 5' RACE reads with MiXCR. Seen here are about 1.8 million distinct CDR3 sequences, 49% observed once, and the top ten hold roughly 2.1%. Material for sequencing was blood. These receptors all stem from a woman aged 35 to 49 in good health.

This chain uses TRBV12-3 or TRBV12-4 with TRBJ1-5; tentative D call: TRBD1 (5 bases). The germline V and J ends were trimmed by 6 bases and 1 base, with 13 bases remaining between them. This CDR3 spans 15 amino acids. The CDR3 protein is CASSSGWGSNQPQHF. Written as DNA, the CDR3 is TGTGCCAGCAGCTCGGGGTGGGGGAGCAATCAGCCCCAGCATTTT.

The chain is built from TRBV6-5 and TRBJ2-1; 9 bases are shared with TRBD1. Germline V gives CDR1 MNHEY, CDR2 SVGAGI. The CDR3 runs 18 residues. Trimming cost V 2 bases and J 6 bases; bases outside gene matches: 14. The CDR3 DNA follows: TGTGCCAGCAGTTACCGGTGGGTGGGACAGGGTTTGAGCAATGAGCAGTTCTTC. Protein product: CASSYRWVGQGLSNEQFF.

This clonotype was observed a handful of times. DNA for the CDR3: TGTGCCAGCAATGCCCCGGGACAGGGGACCTACGAGCAGTACTTC. It specifies CASNAPGQGTYEQYF. The V call is TRBV28, the J call TRBJ2-7; 10 bases are a match to TRBD1. V dropped 7 bases and J dropped 2; count of bases not matched to a gene: 8. The length of the CDR3 is 15 residues. The germline V gene encodes CDR1 MDHEN and CDR2 SYDVKM.

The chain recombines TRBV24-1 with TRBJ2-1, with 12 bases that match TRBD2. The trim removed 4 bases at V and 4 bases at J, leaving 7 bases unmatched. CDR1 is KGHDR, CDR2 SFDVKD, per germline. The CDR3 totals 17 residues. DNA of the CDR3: TGTGCCACCAGTGACCCGACTAGCGGGGGACTTTACAATGAGCAGTTCTTC. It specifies CATSDPTSGGLYNEQFF.

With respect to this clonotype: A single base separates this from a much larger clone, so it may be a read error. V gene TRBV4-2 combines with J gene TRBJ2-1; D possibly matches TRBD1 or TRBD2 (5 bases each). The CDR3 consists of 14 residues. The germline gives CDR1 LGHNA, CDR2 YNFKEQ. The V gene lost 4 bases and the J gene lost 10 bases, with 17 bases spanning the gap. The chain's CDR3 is CASSPNPGTLEQFF. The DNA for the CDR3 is TGTGCCAGCAGCCCCAACCCAGGGACCCTCGAGCAGTTCTTC.

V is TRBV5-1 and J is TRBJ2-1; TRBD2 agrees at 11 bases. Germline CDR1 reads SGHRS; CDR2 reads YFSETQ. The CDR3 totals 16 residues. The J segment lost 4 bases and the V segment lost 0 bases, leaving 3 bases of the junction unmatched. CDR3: CASSLGLAGWYNEQFF. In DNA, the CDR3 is TGCGCCAGCAGCTTGGGACTAGCGGGGTGGTACAATGAGCAGTTCTTC.

CDR3: CASSQDSPGGAYEQYF. CDR3 sequence (DNA): TGTGCCAGCAGCCAAGATAGTCCCGGGGGGGCCTACGAGCAGTACTTC. The chain couples TRBV14 to TRBJ2-7, with TRBD2 identical over 8 bases. The junction had 6 bases not matched to a gene; V was cut back by 0 bases and J by 2 bases. The germline CDR1 and CDR2 sequences are SGHDN and FVKESK. CDR3 length: 16 amino acids.